Listed here are 3 T cell receptor beta chains from one sample, sequenced in a study of T cells expressing NK-cell markers. Each CDR3 protein gets one entry in TCRdb, which reprocessed the 5' RACE reads and gives no DNA. The listing contains about 370,000 distinct CDR3 sequences. Material for sequencing was blood T cells: a sorted CD56 or NKG2C T cell subset, CD4+ or CD8+ T cells, or bulk PBMC T cells (not recorded which). The source of these receptors is a woman in her forties or fifties in good health.

V is TRBV5-1 and J is TRBJ1-1; TCRdb selects TRBD1, and the lack of DNA leaves this call unchecked. Germline assignment: CDR1 SGHRS and CDR2 YFSETQ. This CDR3 contains 14 residues. Here the CDR3 reads CASSFRPGTGFAFF. Full variable domain (remainder filled in from reference TRBV5-1 and TRBJ1-1): KAGVTQTPRYLIKTRGQQVTLSCSPISGHRSVSWYQQTPGQGLQFLFEYFSETQRNKGNFPGRFSGRQFSNSRSEMNVSTLELGDSALYLCASSFRPGTGFAFFGQGTRLTVV.

The rearrangement uses TRBV29-1 and TRBJ2-5; TCRdb's D call, TRBD1, is unchecked because there is no DNA. This CDR3 has 13 residues. Germline-derived CDR1 and CDR2 are SQVTM and ANQGSEA. The CDR3 here is CSVDWQGQETQYF.

V and J are TRBV9 and TRBJ1-2. The CDR3 consists of 15 residues. Germline CDR1 reads SGDLS; CDR2 reads YYNGEE. The CDR3 sequence is CASSVDSRAVGGYTF.